This TCR beta chain was observed in a study of cytomegalovirus exposure and HLA in healthy donors. The CDR3 totals 16 residues. The V gene end was trimmed by 5 bases and the J gene end by 0 bases; junction bases not matched to a gene: 4. CDR1 SQVTM and CDR2 ANQGSEA come from the germline V gene. The study's findings and limits: A classifier reportedly called cytomegalovirus status with high sensitivity and specificity.

Notes on this clone: Its target is not known.

60 Vbeta and 13 Jbeta primers were used in PCR. The method was immunoSEQ multiplex PCR; TCRdb's version includes in-frame clones alone and lacks a portion of them. The table records 200,000 to 250,000 clones, approximately 70% of them present only once. This TCR came from a woman in her thirties in good health and CMV-seronegative. The sample consisted of PBMCs. The genes are TRBV29-1 and TRBJ2-6; 10 nucleotides agree with TRBD2. CDR3 coding DNA: TGCAGCGTTCTAGCGGGGGACTTCTCTGGGGCCAACGTCCTGACTTTC. Its protein is CSVLAGDFSGANVLTF.